The entry below gives a single TCR beta chain sequence along with its context. The specificity of this receptor is unknown. There are no base qualities to consult, and no much larger clone falls within one base. The data were taken from a study of shared T cell receptors in the human thymus (dated by TCRdb to about 2021). Study-level background: The study examined how self-reactive, shared T-cell receptor alpha chains are generated in the human thymus.

The library relied on the immunoSEQ multiplex PCR assay. TCRdb's version of the immuneACCESS table is confined to in-frame rearrangements and falls short of the full clone set. An unresolved V gene accounts for under half of the shortfall where checked; the remainder is of unknown origin. The sample profile shows roughly 660,000 clones; approximately 88% of them were found once. The top ten constitute about 0.01% of the sample. The same specimen was also included in a second study, on human thymus T cells. Drawing on the second study: Donors were immunologically healthy infants undergoing open corrective cardiac surgery for congenital heart defects in Finland. Thymus tissue was obtained as surgical resects removed during corrective cardiac surgery. Biased V and J gene segment usage appeared to be present in both thymic and peripheral blood repertoires. According to the related research, thymic TCR repertoires were highly overlapping among unrelated individuals. TCR alpha and beta repertoires from about 8 infant thymus samples and a few related peripheral blood samples were characterized in the study. The infant donors were roughly 7 to 250 days old, and the cohort included six males and two females. Thymocytes were released mechanically from tissue and stored at -70 °C as pellets of roughly 9-31 million cells. A QIAsymphony instrument was used to extract genomic DNA from frozen cell pellets. The immunoSEQ multiplex PCR assay was used to amplify the TCRB and TCRAD loci from a standardized amount of quality-controlled genomic DNA. The amplicons spanned the V(D)J region and were long enough to cover the CDR3 and allow V and J genes to be identified. The amplicons were sequenced on an Illumina platform via the commercial immunoSEQ service. Corrections for primer bias and sequencing errors followed previously described methods, while TCRAD and TCRB definitions were based on the IMGT database. Repertoires were analysed with immunoSEQ Analyzer 3.0 and VDJTools, covering basic statistics, V/J segment usage, diversity estimates, rarefaction and pairwise overlap. Diversity was estimated using the Chao1, ChaoE, Efron-Thisted, Shannon and inverse Simpson indices, and was also estimated on datasets down-sampled to the size of the smallest sample. Repertoire overlap was assessed by strict matching of CDR3 nucleotide sequence, V gene and J gene, and clustering was done by Jaccard-based multidimensional scaling. Thymus samples yielded on average roughly 800,000 unique TCRB clonotypes, compared with roughly 76,000 from blood samples.

This clonotype was obtained from a boy less than two years old with a congenital heart defect. Donor details come from another sample of the same person, matched by shared clones. The specimen sequenced was thymocytes.

The base sequence is TGTGCCAGCAGCTTGAGCGGGAGGGGGTACAATGAGCAGTTCTTC. The resulting protein is CASSLSGRGYNEQFF. The chain employs TRBV7-9 and TRBJ2-1; TRBD2 fits 10 bases in the junction. V trim: 3 bases; J trim: 4 bases; unmatched bases: 3. From the cysteine up to the phenylalanine, the CDR3 has a length of 15 residues. Only the CDR3 part of the read is kept: 45 bases, read in frame from the first base. Per the germline V gene (reference sequence), SEHNR is the CDR1 and FQNEAQ is the CDR2.